The source of this T cell receptor (beta chain) is a study of blood T cells in healthy people across ages. This clonotype turned up a few times. Next came a second PCR, run for roughly 7 to 12 cycles, which used a sample-barcoded 5' primer along with a J-beta primer mix. In TCRdb, the 5' RACE reads were re-called with MiXCR into one record per CDR3 protein. The data hold some 1.5 million distinct CDR3 sequences, with around 40% observed a single time. The CDR3 runs 13 residues. Germline V gene data show CDR1 as DFQATT and CDR2 as SNEGSKA (reference sequence). V dropped 1 base and J dropped 6 bases, with 13 bases sitting between them.

Sequenced sample: blood. The genes are TRBV20-1 and TRBJ2-7; D remains ambiguous. The source of this sequence is a woman younger than 35 in good health. The CDR3 DNA follows: TGCAGTGCTAGAGGGCCAGTAACTCGCGAGCAGTACTTC. It yields the protein CSARGPVTREQYF.